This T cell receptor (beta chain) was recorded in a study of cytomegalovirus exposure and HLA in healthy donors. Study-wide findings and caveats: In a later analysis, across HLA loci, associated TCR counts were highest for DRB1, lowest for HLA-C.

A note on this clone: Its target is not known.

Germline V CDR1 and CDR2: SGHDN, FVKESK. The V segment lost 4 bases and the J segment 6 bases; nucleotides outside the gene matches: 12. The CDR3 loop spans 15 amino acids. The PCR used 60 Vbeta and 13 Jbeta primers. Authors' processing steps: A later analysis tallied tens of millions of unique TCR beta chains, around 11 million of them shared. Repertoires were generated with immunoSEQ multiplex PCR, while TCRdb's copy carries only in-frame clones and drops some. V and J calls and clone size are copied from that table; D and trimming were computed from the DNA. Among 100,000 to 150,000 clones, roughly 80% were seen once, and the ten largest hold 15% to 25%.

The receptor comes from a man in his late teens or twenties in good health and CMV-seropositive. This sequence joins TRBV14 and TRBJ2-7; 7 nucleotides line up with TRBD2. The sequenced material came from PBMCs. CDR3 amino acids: CASSRLTGLYSEQYF. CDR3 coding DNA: TGTGCCAGCAGCCGCCTGACGGGACTATATAGCGAGCAGTACTTC.